Listed here are 6 T cell receptor beta chains from one sample, sequenced in a study of cytomegalovirus exposure and HLA in healthy donors. Primers: 60 Vbeta forward and 13 Jbeta reverse. Using immunoSEQ multiplex PCR, the repertoire was profiled, and TCRdb retains in-frame clones only, with some absent. The sample yields some 110,000 clones, over 60% seen once. The sample taken for sequencing was PBMCs. The origin of the receptors is a woman aged 25 to 39 in good health and CMV-seronegative.

This clone was observed a handful of times. The V and J genes are TRBV28 and TRBJ2-1, with D perhaps TRBD1 (6 bases). The V gene's germline CDR1 is MDHEN and CDR2 SYDVKM. The CDR3 totals 14 residues. The ends were cut back, 6 bases at V and 8 bases at J, with 17 bases in the middle. CDR3 loop: CASRYGVRGHEQFF. CDR3 in DNA: TGTGCCAGCAGGTACGGGGTCAGGGGCCATGAGCAGTTCTTC. Together with reference TRBV28 and TRBJ2-1, the CDR3 gives the full variable domain: DVKVTQSSRYLVKRTGEKVFLECVQDMDHENMFWYRQDPGLGLRLIYFSYDVKMKEKGDIPEGYSVSREKKERFSLILESASTNQTSMYLCASRYGVRGHEQFFGPGTRLTVL.

The chain couples TRBV5-4 to TRBJ2-7; 14 nucleotides agree with TRBD2. The V and J ends lost 4 bases and 5 bases, in that order; junction bases with no gene match: 5. The CDR3 consists of 15 residues. The V gene's germline CDR1 is SGHNT and CDR2 YYREEE (reference sequence). CDR3 loop: CASSTGTSGRNEQYF. The CDR3, as DNA: TGTGCCAGCAGCACCGGGACTAGCGGGAGAAACGAGCAGTACTTC.

This clone came up once. In nucleotides, the CDR3 is TGTGCCAGCAGCTGGGGGACTCCCTATGGCTACACCTTC. Amino acids: CASSWGTPYGYTF. The rearrangement joins TRBV5-6 to TRBJ1-2; D is perhaps TRBD1 (5 bases). This CDR3 contains 13 residues. Germline assignment: CDR1 SGHDT and CDR2 YYEEEE. V was clipped by 3 bases and J by 4 bases, with 10 bases between them.

V usage is TRBV6-6 and J usage is TRBJ1-3, with D possibly matching TRBD1 (5 bases). Germline V gives CDR1 MNHNY, CDR2 SVGAGI (reference sequence). V lost 7 bases, J lost 0 bases, and 13 bases lay in between. CDR3 length equals 15 residues. CDR3 region: CASTSGGSSGNTIYF. The CDR3 bases are TGTGCCAGCACCTCGGGGGGGAGCTCTGGAAACACCATATATTTT.

This chain uses TRBV6-5 with TRBJ1-2; 7 bases line up with TRBD1. The CDR3 has 14 amino acids. CDR1 and CDR2 (germline): MNHEY, SVGAGI. After removal of 6 bases from V and 4 bases from J, the junction contained 8 bases not matched to a gene. The CDR3 DNA reads as TGTGCCAGCAGCTCACTCCGACAGGGCTATGGCTACACCTTC. The encoded protein is CASSSLRQGYGYTF.

CDR3 in amino acids: CASSEGLAVAYEQYF. The CDR3 bases are TGTGCCAGCAGTGAAGGACTAGCGGTCGCCTACGAGCAGTACTTC. The genes are TRBV6-1 and TRBJ2-7; 9 nucleotides line up with TRBD2. CDR3 length equals 15 residues. Germline V gene lookup returns CDR1 MNHNS and CDR2 SASEGT. V was clipped by 1 base and J by 2 bases; unmatched bases: 3.